This is a list of T cell receptor beta chains from one sample in a study of Graves' ophthalmopathy and Graves' hyperthyroidism. TCRdb re-derived calls from the multiplex PCR reads in MiXCR, one entry per CDR3 protein. The table lists over 650,000 distinct CDR3 sequences, over 40% of them singletons. The sequencing sample was made of peripheral blood. The receptors derive from an adult man with Graves' ophthalmopathy. Each CDR3 is given with its conserved first and last residue. The order of the fields is clone size, J gene, D gene, V gene, CDR3 DNA, CDR3 protein. A D gene is named only where the DNA matches it firmly. A clone size is listed for some rows: how often the clone was seen (once, few, many), or a class if it is expanded.

clone size: .; J gene: TRBJ2-5; D gene: TRBD1; V gene: TRBV29-1; CDR3 DNA: TGCAGCAGAGACAGGGCCCAAGAGACCCAGTACTTC; CDR3 protein: CSRDRAQETQYF
clone size: many; J gene: TRBJ1-2; D gene: .; V gene: TRBV2; CDR3 DNA: TGTGCCAGCAGGGCGACAGCGAACTATGGCTACACCTTC; CDR3 protein: CASRATANYGYTF
clone size: few; J gene: TRBJ2-2; D gene: TRBD1; V gene: TRBV14; CDR3 DNA: TGTGCCAGCAGCCAACCCCAGGGACAGGGAGGAACCGGGGAGCTGTTTTTT; CDR3 protein: CASSQPQGQGGTGELFF
clone size: .; J gene: TRBJ1-2; D gene: .; V gene: TRBV7-2; CDR3 DNA: TGTGCCAGCAGCTTCCTGGGCGAGCAGTACTACACCTTC; CDR3 protein: CASSFLGEQYYTF
clone size: .; J gene: TRBJ2-2; D gene: .; V gene: TRBV12-3/TRBV12-4; CDR3 DNA: TGTGCCAGCAGTTTGGGGGGACAAATCACCGGGGAGCTGTTTTTT; CDR3 protein: CASSLGGQITGELFF
clone size: many; J gene: TRBJ1-2; D gene: TRBD1; V gene: TRBV5-1; CDR3 DNA: TGCGCCAGCAGCTTGTCGGAGGGGGCGCTGGGTGGCTACACCTTC; CDR3 protein: CASSLSEGALGGYTF
clone size: many; J gene: TRBJ1-5; D gene: .; V gene: TRBV7-2; CDR3 DNA: TGTGCCAGCAGCTCAGGCAACAATCAGCCCCAGCATTTT; CDR3 protein: CASSSGNNQPQHF
clone size: many; J gene: TRBJ1-1; D gene: .; V gene: TRBV7-9; CDR3 DNA: TGTGCCAGCAGCTTCGCCGACAGGAACACTGAAGCTTTCTTT; CDR3 protein: CASSFADRNTEAFF
clone size: .; J gene: TRBJ1-1; D gene: .; V gene: TRBV6-5; CDR3 DNA: TGTGCCAGCAGCCCCCGGTGGGACACTGAAGCTTTCTTT; CDR3 protein: CASSPRWDTEAFF
clone size: .; J gene: TRBJ1-4; D gene: .; V gene: TRBV29-1; CDR3 DNA: TGCAGCGTTGCTCAGGGCGGAAAGCTGTTTTTT; CDR3 protein: CSVAQGGKLFF
clone size: many; J gene: TRBJ2-5; D gene: TRBD1; V gene: TRBV20-1; CDR3 DNA: TGCAGTGCTAGCACGCAGGGGGTCTGGTTGACCCAGTACTTC; CDR3 protein: CSASTQGVWLTQYF
clone size: many; J gene: TRBJ1-1; D gene: .; V gene: TRBV29-1; CDR3 DNA: TGCAGCGTCGATGAACGTACGGCCGCTGAAGCTTTCTTT; CDR3 protein: CSVDERTAAEAFF
clone size: many; J gene: TRBJ2-7; D gene: TRBD1; V gene: TRBV10-3; CDR3 DNA: TGTGCCATCAGTGAGTCAGGGGGCGGCTACGAGCAGTACTTC; CDR3 protein: CAISESGGGYEQYF
clone size: many; J gene: TRBJ2-2; D gene: .; V gene: TRBV2; CDR3 DNA: TGTGCCAGCAGTAGAATCTGGACAGCGAACACCGGGGAGCTGTTTTTT; CDR3 protein: CASSRIWTANTGELFF
clone size: many; J gene: TRBJ2-2; D gene: TRBD2; V gene: TRBV2; CDR3 DNA: TGTGCCAGCAGTGAAAGTGGACTAGCGGGAGTGGTCGGGGAGCTGTTTTTT; CDR3 protein: CASSESGLAGVVGELFF
clone size: .; J gene: TRBJ2-7; D gene: .; V gene: TRBV12-3/TRBV12-4; CDR3 DNA: TGTGCCAGCAGAAAAGGGGGAAGCTCCTACGAGCAGTACTTC; CDR3 protein: CASRKGGSSYEQYF
clone size: many; J gene: TRBJ1-2; D gene: .; V gene: TRBV9; CDR3 DNA: TGTGCCAGCAGCGTAGAGAACTATGGCTACACCTTC; CDR3 protein: CASSVENYGYTF